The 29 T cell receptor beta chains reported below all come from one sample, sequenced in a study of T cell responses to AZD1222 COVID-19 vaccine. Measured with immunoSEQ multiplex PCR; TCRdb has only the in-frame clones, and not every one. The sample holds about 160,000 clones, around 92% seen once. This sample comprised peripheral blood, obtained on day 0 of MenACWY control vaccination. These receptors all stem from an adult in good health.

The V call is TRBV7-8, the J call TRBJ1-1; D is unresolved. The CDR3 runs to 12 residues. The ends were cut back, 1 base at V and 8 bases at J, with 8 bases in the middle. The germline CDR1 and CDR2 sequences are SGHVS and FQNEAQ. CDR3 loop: CASSLGRLEAFF. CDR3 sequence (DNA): TGTGCCAGCAGCTTAGGAAGGCTAGAAGCTTTCTTT.

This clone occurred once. The CDR3 sequence is CASKRLAGEQYF. The CDR3 DNA follows: TGTGCCAGCAAACGACTAGCGGGGGAGCAGTACTTC. The gene calls are TRBV2 and TRBJ2-7; 11 bases fit TRBD2. J lost 7 bases, V lost 7 bases, and 3 bases had no gene match. Germline CDR1 reads SNHLY; CDR2 reads FYNNEI. The CDR3 has 12 residues.

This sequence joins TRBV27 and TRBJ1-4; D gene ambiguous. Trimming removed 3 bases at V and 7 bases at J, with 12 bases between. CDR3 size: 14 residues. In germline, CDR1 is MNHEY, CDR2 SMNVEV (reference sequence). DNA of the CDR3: TGTGCCAGCAGTTTGGGAAGGAGAGGTGAAAAACTGTTTTTT. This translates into CASSLGRRGEKLFF. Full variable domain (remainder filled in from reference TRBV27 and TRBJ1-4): EAQVTQNPRYLITVTGKKLTVTCSQNMNHEYMSWYRQDPGLGLRQIYYSMNVEVTDKGDVPEGYKVSRKEKRNFPLILESPSPNQTSLYFCASSLGRRGEKLFFGSGTQLSVL.

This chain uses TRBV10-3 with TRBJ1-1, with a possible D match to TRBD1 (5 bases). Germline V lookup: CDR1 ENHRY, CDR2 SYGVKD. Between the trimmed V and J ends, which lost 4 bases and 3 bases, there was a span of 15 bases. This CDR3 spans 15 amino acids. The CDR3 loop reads CAISGAGTVDTEAFF. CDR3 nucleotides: TGTGCCATCAGTGGTGCCGGGACCGTCGACACTGAAGCTTTCTTT.

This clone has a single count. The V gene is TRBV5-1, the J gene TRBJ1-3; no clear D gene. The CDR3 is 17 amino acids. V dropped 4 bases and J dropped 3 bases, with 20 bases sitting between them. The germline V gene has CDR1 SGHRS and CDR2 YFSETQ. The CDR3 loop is CASSRSGSGRSGNTIYF. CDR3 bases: TGCGCCAGCAGCCGCTCGGGATCCGGGCGCAGTGGAAACACCATATATTTT.

The CDR3 DNA follows: TGTGCCAGCAGCGTGCTTCTTGAAGCTTTCTTT. It yields the protein CASSVLLEAFF. The V call is TRBV13, the J call TRBJ1-1; D is unresolved. V shed 5 bases and J shed 7 bases, with 8 bases lying between them. Looked up from germline, CDR1 is PRHDT and CDR2 is FYEKMQ (reference sequence). The CDR3 extends over 11 amino acids.

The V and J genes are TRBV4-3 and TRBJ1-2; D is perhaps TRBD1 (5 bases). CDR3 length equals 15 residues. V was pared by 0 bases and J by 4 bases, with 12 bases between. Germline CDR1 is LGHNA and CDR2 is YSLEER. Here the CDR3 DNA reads TGCGCCAGCAGCCAAGAGCCAGGGAGAGGCTATGGCTACACCTTC. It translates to CASSQEPGRGYGYTF.

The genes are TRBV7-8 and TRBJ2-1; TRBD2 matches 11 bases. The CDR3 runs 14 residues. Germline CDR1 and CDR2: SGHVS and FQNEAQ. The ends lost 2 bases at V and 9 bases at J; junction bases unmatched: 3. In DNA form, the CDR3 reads TGTGCCAGCAGCTTACTAGCGGGAGGCGGTGAGCAGTTCTTC. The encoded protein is CASSLLAGGGEQFF.

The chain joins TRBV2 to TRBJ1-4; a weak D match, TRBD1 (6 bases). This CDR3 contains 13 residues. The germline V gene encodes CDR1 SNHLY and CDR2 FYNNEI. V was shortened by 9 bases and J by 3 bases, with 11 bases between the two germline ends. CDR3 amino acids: CARSGGPNEKLFF. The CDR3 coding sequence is TGTGCCAGAAGCGGGGGGCCTAATGAAAAACTGTTTTTT.

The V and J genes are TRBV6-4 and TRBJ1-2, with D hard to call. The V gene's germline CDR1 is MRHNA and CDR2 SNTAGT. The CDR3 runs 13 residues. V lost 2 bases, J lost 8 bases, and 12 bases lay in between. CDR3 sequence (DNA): TGTGCCAGCAGTGACACCGATTTTGAAGGCTACACCTTC. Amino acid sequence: CASSDTDFEGYTF.

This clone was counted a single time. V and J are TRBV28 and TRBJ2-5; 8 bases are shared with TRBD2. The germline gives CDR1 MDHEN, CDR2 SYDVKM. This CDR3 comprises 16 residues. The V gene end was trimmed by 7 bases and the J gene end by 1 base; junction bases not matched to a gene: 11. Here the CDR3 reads CASIFSGDLCQETQYF. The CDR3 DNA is TGTGCCAGCATCTTTAGCGGGGACCTTTGCCAAGAGACCCAGTACTTC.

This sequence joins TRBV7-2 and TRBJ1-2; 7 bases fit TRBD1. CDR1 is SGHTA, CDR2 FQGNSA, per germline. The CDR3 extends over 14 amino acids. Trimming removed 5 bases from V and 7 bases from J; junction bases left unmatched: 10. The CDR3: CASSPTTGSSGYTF. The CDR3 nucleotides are TGTGCCAGCAGCCCCACGACAGGGTCGAGTGGCTACACCTTC.

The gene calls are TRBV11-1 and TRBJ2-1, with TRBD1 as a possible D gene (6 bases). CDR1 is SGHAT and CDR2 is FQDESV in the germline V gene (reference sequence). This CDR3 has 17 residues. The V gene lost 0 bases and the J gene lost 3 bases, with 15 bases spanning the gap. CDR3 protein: CASSLAIQGVSYNEQFF. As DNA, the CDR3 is TGTGCCAGCAGCTTAGCCATACAGGGAGTGAGCTACAATGAGCAGTTCTTC.

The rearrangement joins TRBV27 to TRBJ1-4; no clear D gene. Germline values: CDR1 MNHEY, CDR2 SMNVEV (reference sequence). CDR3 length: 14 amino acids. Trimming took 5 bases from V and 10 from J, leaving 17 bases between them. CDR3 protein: CASSHDRAEGKLFF. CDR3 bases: TGTGCCAGCAGTCACGACCGGGCGGAGGGAAAACTGTTTTTT.

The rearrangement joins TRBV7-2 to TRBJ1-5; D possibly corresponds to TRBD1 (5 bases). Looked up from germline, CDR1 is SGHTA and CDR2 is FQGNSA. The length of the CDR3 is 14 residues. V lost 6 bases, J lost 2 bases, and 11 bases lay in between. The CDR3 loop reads CASRSEGGNQPQHF. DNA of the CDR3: TGTGCCAGCAGATCGGAAGGGGGCAATCAGCCCCAGCATTTT. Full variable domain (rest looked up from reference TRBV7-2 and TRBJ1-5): GAGVSQSPSNKVTEKGKDVELRCDPISGHTALYWYRQSLGQGLEFLIYFQGNSAPDKSGLPSDRFSAERTGGSVSTLTIQRTQQEDSAVYLCASRSEGGNQPQHFGDGTRLSIL.

The CDR3 reads CASSFNTEAFF. For the CDR3, the DNA is TGTGCCAGCAGTTTCAATACTGAAGCTTTCTTT. The chain uses TRBV28 and TRBJ1-1; D ambiguous. This CDR3 spans 11 amino acids. The germline V gene encodes CDR1 MDHEN and CDR2 SYDVKM. V gave up 3 bases and J gave up 5 bases, with 4 bases separating them. The full variable domain, with the rest looked up from reference TRBV28 and TRBJ1-1, is DVKVTQSSRYLVKRTGEKVFLECVQDMDHENMFWYRQDPGLGLRLIYFSYDVKMKEKGDIPEGYSVSREKKERFSLILESASTNQTSMYLCASSFNTEAFFGQGTRLTVV.

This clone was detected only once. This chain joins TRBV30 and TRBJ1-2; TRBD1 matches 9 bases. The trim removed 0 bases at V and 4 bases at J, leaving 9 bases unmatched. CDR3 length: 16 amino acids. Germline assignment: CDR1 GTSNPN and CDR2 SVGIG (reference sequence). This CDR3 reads CAWSVPGTGSIYGYTF. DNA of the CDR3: TGTGCCTGGAGTGTACCCGGGACAGGGTCGATCTATGGCTACACCTTC.

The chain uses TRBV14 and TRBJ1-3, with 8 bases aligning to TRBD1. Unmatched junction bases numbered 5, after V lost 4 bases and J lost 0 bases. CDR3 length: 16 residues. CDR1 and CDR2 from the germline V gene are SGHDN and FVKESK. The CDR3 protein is CASSPGDRSSGNTIYF. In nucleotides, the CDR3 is TGTGCCAGCAGCCCAGGGGACAGGAGCTCTGGAAACACCATATATTTT. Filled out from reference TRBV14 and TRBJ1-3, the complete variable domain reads EAGVTQFPSHSVIEKGQTVTLRCDPISGHDNLYWYRRVMGKEIKFLLHFVKESKQDESGMPNNRFLAERTGGTYSTLKVQPAELEDSGVYFCASSPGDRSSGNTIYFGEGSWLTVV.

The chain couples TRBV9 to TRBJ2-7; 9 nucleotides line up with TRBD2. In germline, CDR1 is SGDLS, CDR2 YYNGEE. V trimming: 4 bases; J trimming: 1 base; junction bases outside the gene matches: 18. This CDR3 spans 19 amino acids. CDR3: CASSPQGRAEREESYEQYF. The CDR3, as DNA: TGTGCCAGCAGCCCTCAGGGTCGGGCGGAGCGGGAGGAATCCTACGAGCAGTACTTC.

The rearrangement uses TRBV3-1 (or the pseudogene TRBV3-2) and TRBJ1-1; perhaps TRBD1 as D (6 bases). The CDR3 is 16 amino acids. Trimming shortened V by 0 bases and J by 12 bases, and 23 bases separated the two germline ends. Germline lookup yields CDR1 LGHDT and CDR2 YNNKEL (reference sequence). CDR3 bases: TGTGCCAGCAGCCAAGACATGGGAGTGGGGGCACCGAGAACTTTCTTT. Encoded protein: CASSQDMGVGAPRTFF.

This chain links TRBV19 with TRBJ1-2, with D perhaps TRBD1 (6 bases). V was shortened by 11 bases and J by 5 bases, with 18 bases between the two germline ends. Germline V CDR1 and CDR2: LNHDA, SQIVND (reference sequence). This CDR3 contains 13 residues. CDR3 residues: CAGQGQTVYGYTF. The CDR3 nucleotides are TGTGCCGGCCAAGGACAGACTGTATATGGCTACACCTTC.

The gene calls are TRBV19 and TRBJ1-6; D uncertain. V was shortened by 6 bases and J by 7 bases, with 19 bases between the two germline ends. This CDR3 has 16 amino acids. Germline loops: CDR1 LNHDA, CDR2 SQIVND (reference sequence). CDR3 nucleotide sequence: TGTGCCAGTAGACCCCGAACAGTCTGGGAGAATTCACCCCTCCACTTT. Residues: CASRPRTVWENSPLHF.

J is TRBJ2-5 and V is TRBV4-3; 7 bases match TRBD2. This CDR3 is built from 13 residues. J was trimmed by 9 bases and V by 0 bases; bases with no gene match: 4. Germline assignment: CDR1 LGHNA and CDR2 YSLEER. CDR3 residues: CASSQDPGRAQYF. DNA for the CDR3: TGCGCCAGCAGCCAAGATCCAGGGAGGGCCCAGTACTTC.

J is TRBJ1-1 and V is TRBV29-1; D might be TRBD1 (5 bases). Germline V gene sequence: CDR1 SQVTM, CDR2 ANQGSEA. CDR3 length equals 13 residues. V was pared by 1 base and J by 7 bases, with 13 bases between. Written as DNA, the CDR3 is TGCAGCGTTGAAGGGCTGGGGGGTGGTGAAGCTTTCTTT. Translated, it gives CSVEGLGGGEAFF. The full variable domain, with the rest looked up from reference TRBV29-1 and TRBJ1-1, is SAVISQKPSRDICQRGTSLTIQCQVDSQVTMMFWYRQQPGQSLTLIATANQGSEATYESGFVIDKFPISRPNLTFSTLTVSNMSPEDSSIYLCSVEGLGGGEAFFGQGTRLTVV.

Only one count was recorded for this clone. CDR3 DNA: TGTGCCAGCAGTAACCGGGGGCCGACCAACTATGGCTACACCTTC. It yields the protein CASSNRGPTNYGYTF. J is TRBJ1-2 and V is TRBV6-5, with a tentative D call TRBD1 (6 bases). The CDR3 sequence is 15 residues long. The V end was cut by 5 bases, the J end by 2 bases, with 15 bases between. Germline V gives CDR1 MNHEY, CDR2 SVGAGI.

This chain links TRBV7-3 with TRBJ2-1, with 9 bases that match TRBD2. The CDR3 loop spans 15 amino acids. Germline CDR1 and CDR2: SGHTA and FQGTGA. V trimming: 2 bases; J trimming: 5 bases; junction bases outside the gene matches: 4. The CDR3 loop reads CASSLLASGNNEQFF. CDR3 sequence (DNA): TGTGCCAGCAGCTTATTGGCTAGCGGGAACAATGAGCAGTTCTTC.

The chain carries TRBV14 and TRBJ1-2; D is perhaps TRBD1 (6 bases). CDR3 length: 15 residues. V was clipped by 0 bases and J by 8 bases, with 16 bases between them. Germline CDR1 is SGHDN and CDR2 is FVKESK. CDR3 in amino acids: CASSQDGQLSEGYTF. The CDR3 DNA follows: TGTGCCAGCAGCCAAGATGGACAGCTTAGCGAGGGCTACACCTTC.

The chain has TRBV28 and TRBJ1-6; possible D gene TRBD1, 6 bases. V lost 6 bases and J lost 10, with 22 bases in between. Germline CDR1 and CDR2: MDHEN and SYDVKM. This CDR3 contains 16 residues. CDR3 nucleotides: TGTGCCAGCAGCTTTTTAAATCGAGGGGGGAGATCACCCCTCCACTTT. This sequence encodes CASSFLNRGGRSPLHF.

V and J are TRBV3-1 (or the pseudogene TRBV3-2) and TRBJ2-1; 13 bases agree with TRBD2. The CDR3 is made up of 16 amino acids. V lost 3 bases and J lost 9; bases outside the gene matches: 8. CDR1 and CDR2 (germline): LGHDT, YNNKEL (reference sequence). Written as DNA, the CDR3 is TGTGCCAGCAGCCAGCAGACTAGCGGGAGGAAGGGTGAGCAGTTCTTC. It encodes CASSQQTSGRKGEQFF.